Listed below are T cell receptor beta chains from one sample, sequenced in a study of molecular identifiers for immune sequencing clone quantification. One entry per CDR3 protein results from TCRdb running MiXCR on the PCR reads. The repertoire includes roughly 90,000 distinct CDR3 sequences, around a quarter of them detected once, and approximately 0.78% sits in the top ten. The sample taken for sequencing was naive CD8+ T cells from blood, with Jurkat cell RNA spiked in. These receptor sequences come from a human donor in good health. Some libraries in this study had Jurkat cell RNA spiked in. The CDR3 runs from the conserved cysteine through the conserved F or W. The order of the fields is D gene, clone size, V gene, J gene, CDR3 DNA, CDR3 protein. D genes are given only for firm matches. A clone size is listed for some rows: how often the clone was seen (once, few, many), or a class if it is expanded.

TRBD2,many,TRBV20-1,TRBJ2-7,TGCAGTGTCAGGCCCCAGGGACTAGCGGTTTTCTACGAGCAGTACTTC,CSVRPQGLAVFYEQYF
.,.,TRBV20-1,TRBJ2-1,TGCAGTGCTCCCGGAGTCCTCACCTACAATGAGCAGTTCTTC,CSAPGVLTYNEQFF
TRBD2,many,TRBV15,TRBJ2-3,TGTGCCACCAGCAGTGAATGGACTAGCGGGACTAGCACAGATACGCAGTATTTT,CATSSEWTSGTSTDTQYF
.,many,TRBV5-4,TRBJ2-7,TGTGCCAGCAGCTTGACGGGGGTCGAGCAGTACTTC,CASSLTGVEQYF
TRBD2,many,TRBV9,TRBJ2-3,TGTGCCAGCAGCGTAGCTGCGCTAGCGGGAGGCACAGATACGCAGTATTTT,CASSVAALAGGTDTQYF
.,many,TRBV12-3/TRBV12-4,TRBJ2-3,TGTGCCAGCAGCCTGAGCCCAGATACGCAGTATTTT,CASSLSPDTQYF
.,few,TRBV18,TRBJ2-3,TGTGCCAGCTCACCACCTTCGTCGATGAGCACAGATACGCAGTATTTT,CASSPPSSMSTDTQYF
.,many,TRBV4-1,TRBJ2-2,TGCGCCAGCAGCCAAGAAGGCAGAGCGAACACCGGGGAGCTGTTTTTT,CASSQEGRANTGELFF
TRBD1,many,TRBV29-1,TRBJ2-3,TGCAGCGTTGATGCGGGCGGGACAGGGCTTGATACGCAGTATTTT,CSVDAGGTGLDTQYF
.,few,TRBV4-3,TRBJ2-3,TGCGCCAGCGGCCCCCGCACCACAGATACGCAGTATTTT,CASGPRTTDTQYF
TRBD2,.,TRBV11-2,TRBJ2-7,TGTGCCAGCAGCTTAGGACTAGCGGGCTCCTACGAGCAGTACTTC,CASSLGLAGSYEQYF
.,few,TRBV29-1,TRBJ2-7,TGCAGCGTTGACGACTACCGAAACGAGCAGCACTTC,CSVDDYRNEQHF
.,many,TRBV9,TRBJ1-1,TGTGCCAGCAGCGTAGTCCCAAGGGAGGCAAGGGGATCCATGAACACTGAAGCTTTCTTT,CASSVVPREARGSMNTEAFF
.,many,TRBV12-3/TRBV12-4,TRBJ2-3,TGTGCCAGCAGTTTGATTGACGGTACGCAGTATTTT,CASSLIDGTQYF
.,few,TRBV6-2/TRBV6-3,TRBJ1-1,TGTGCCAGCACGGACATCCCACCTTTGTCAGTATTT,CASTDIPPLSVF
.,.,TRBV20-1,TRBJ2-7,TGCAGTGCTATACTCGGGCACTCCTACGAGCAGTACTTC,CSAILGHSYEQYF
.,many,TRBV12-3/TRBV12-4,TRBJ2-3,TGTGCCAGCAGCCCACCATGGGGGCCTAATACGCAGTATTTT,CASSPPWGPNTQYF
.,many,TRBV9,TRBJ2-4,TGTGCCAGCAGCCCCCGGGACGGTGGGCTAGCCAAAAACATTCAGTACTTC,CASSPRDGGLAKNIQYF
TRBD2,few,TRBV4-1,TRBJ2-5,TGCGCCAGCAGCCAAGAGTCTAGCGGGGGGGCTCAAGAGACCCAGTACTTC,CASSQESSGGAQETQYF
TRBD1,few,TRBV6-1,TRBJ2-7,TGTGCCAGCAGTGAATTCCCGGACAGGGGGGAGCAGTACTTC,CASSEFPDRGEQYF
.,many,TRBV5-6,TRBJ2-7,TGTGCCAGCAGCTTGGCGGAGGGCTACGAGCAGTACTTC,CASSLAEGYEQYF
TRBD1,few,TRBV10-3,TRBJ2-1,TGTGCCATCAGCTCTGGACAGGGCTACAATGAGCAGTTCTTC,CAISSGQGYNEQFF
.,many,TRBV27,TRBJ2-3,TGTGCCAGCAGTCCTACCGGGGCCCAGGGAAATACGCAGTATTTT,CASSPTGAQGNTQYF
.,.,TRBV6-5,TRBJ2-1,TGTGCCAGCAGTTACGGGTCAGCAGGGGAGAGTGAGCAGTTCTTC,CASSYGSAGESEQFF
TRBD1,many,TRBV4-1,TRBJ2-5,TGCGCCAGCAGCCAGGGGGAGACAGGGACAGAGACCCAGTACTTC,CASSQGETGTETQYF
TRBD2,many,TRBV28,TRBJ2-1,TGTGCCAGCAGTTTCGGGGGAGGGAAGAATGAGCAGTTCTTC,CASSFGGGKNEQFF
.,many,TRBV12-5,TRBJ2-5,TGTGCTAGTGCCACCGGGACCGATCGAGGAGAGACCCAGTACTTC,CASATGTDRGETQYF
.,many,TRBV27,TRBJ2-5,TGTGCCAGCTCGGACAACCAAGAGACCCAGTACTTC,CASSDNQETQYF
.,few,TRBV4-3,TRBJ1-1,TGCGCCAGCAGCCAAGATTTTCCAGGGTCGATGAACACTGAAGCTTTCTTT,CASSQDFPGSMNTEAFF
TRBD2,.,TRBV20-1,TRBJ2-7,TGCAGTGCTAGCGCGGCTCTAGCGGACTACGAGCAGTACTTC,CSASAALADYEQYF
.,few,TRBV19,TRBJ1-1,TGTGCCAGTAGTACCCCAGGGCCTGAAGCTTTCTTT,CASSTPGPEAFF
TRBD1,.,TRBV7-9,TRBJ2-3,TGTGCCAGCAGCTCCCGGGACAGGCCGGCAGATACGCAGTATTTT,CASSSRDRPADTQYF
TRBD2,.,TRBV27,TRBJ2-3,TGTCCCAGCAGTTTCTTCAGCGGGAGAAGCACAGATACGCAGTATTTT,CPSSFFSGRSTDTQYF
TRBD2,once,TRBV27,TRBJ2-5,TGTGCCAGCAGTCTAATAGCGGGAGCGGAGCCCCAGTACTTC,CASSLIAGAEPQYF
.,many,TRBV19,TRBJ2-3,TGTGCCAGTAGTGGGACAAGTACAGATACGCAGTATTTT,CASSGTSTDTQYF
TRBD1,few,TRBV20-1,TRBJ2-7,TGCAGTGCTAGCGTTGGGACAGGGGTTTACGAGCAGTACTTC,CSASVGTGVYEQYF
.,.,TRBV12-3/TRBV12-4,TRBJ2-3,TGTGCCAGCAATGGTGGAGATACGCAGTATTTT,CASNGGDTQYF
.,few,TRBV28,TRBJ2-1,TGTGCCAGCAGTTTATCCCTGGGGGAGCAGTTCTTC,CASSLSLGEQFF
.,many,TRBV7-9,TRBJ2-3,TGTGCCAGCAGCTTAGAACTCGCGCGTTTCAAGGCAGATACGCAGTATTTT,CASSLELARFKADTQYF
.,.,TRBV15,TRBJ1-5,TGTGCCACCAGCAGAGGGATGGGTACAGATCAGCCCCAGCATTTT,CATSRGMGTDQPQHF
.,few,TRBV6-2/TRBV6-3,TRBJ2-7,TGTGCCAGCAGTTGGGGGCTCGAGGGAGAGCAGTACTTC,CASSWGLEGEQYF
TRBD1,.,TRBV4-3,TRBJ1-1,TGCGCCAGCAGCCAAGATGCCGGGACAGGGGGGGCTGAAGCTTTCTTT,CASSQDAGTGGAEAFF
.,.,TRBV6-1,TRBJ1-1,TGTGCCAGCCCGGCCCCGGGGGCTGGTGAAGCTTTCTTT,CASPAPGAGEAFF
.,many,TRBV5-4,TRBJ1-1,TGTGCCAGCAGCTTGTTTGGGGAGATGAACACTGAAGCTTTCTTT,CASSLFGEMNTEAFF
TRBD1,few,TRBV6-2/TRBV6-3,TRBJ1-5,TGTGCCAGCAGTCGTCGACAGGGGAGGAATCAGCCCCAGCATTTT,CASSRRQGRNQPQHF
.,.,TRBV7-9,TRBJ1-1,TGTGCCAGCGGGGGGGAAGAAGCTTTCTTT,CASGGEEAFF
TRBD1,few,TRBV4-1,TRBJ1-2,TGCGCCAGCAGCCAACTACTACGGACAGGGGGCCAGGGCTATGGCTACACCTTC,CASSQLLRTGGQGYGYTF
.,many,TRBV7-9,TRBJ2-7,TGTGCCAGCGGATCAACAGGGATACCGATGCAGTACTTC,CASGSTGIPMQYF
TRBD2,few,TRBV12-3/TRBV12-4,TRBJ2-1,TGTGCCAGCAGTTTTTTTGTCTCCGCCATACCTGGGACTAGCGGGGGGTACAATGAGCAGTTCTTC,CASSFFVSAIPGTSGGYNEQFF